Reported below is one T cell receptor beta chain. Some clones are missing from TCRdb's copy, which holds only in-frame ones; the method was immunoSEQ multiplex PCR. The data show approximately 360,000 clones, roughly 90% seen once. Germline loops: CDR1 MDHEN, CDR2 SYDVKM. This CDR3 region has 15 residues. Unmatched junction bases numbered 8, after V lost 6 bases and J lost 7 bases. This sample was included in a study of blood T cell repertoires in COVID-19. The material sequenced was peripheral blood. The receptor comes from a man in his forties with acute or convalescent COVID-19. The chain uses TRBV28 and TRBJ1-4, with TRBD1 matching over 10 bases. Here the CDR3 reads CASRKSGTGVEKLFF. DNA for the CDR3: TGTGCCAGCAGAAAGTCCGGGACAGGGGTTGAAAAACTGTTTTTT.